A selection of T cell receptor beta chains follows, all from one sample in a study of T cell repertoires in cytomegalovirus infection. MiXCR, applied by TCRdb to the reads, yields one record per CDR3 protein. The table has 700,000 to 950,000 distinct CDR3 sequences, approximately 30% seen once. The antigens of these receptors remain unknown. The starting material was cultured CD8+ T cells from PBMCs, obtained from culture after CMV antigen stimulation. The receptors derive from a human donor in good health (CMV status not recorded). Some clones in this sample may be carry-over from other donors' samples. The CDR3 runs from the conserved cysteine through the conserved F or W. Fields, in order: V gene, clone size, D gene, J gene, CDR3 DNA, CDR3 protein. D genes are given only for firm matches. The listing skips clone size in some rows; elsewhere it reads once, few, many or a size class.

v_gene: TRBV27
abundance: few
d_gene: NA
j_gene: TRBJ1-1
CDR3nt: TGTGCCAGCAGTAGGAAAGTCGACACTGAAGCTTTCTTT
CDR3aa: CASSRKVDTEAFF

v_gene: TRBV12-3/TRBV12-4
abundance: few
d_gene: NA
j_gene: TRBJ2-1
CDR3nt: TGTGCCAGCAGCGCGGCAGAACCACTTTCCTACAATGAGCAGTTCTTC
CDR3aa: CASSAAEPLSYNEQFF

v_gene: TRBV19
abundance: NA
d_gene: NA
j_gene: TRBJ1-5
CDR3nt: TGTGCCAGTAGGAAGAAGGACCGCAATCAGCCCCAGCATTTT
CDR3aa: CASRKKDRNQPQHF

v_gene: TRBV10-3
abundance: NA
d_gene: TRBD2
j_gene: TRBJ2-5
CDR3nt: TGTGCCATCAGTGAGTCCGGACTAGCGGGGACCCAAGAGACCCAGTACTTC
CDR3aa: CAISESGLAGTQETQYF

v_gene: TRBV7-6
abundance: many
d_gene: NA
j_gene: TRBJ1-1
CDR3nt: TGTGCCAGCAGGGGCTGGAACACTGAAGCTTTCTTT
CDR3aa: CASRGWNTEAFF

v_gene: TRBV5-6
abundance: few
d_gene: NA
j_gene: TRBJ1-1
CDR3nt: TGTGCCAGCAGCTTGGGAGTGGGTGGCACTGAAGCTTTCTTT
CDR3aa: CASSLGVGGTEAFF

v_gene: TRBV7-8
abundance: many
d_gene: TRBD1
j_gene: TRBJ1-5
CDR3nt: TGTGCCAGCAGAGCTACAGGGGGCCCTCAGCCCCAGCATTTT
CDR3aa: CASRATGGPQPQHF

v_gene: TRBV28
abundance: NA
d_gene: NA
j_gene: TRBJ1-5
CDR3nt: TGTGCCAGCAGTCCGGGCCCCTGGCAGCCCCAGCATTTT
CDR3aa: CASSPGPWQPQHF

v_gene: TRBV7-2
abundance: few
d_gene: NA
j_gene: TRBJ2-5
CDR3nt: TGTGCCAGCACCCAGGGGGGAGCTGAGACCCAGTACTTC
CDR3aa: CASTQGGAETQYF

v_gene: TRBV7-8
abundance: NA
d_gene: NA
j_gene: TRBJ1-5
CDR3nt: TGTGCCAGCAGCTTAACAGGGCCAGATCAGCCCCAGCATTTT
CDR3aa: CASSLTGPDQPQHF

v_gene: TRBV12-3/TRBV12-4
abundance: many
d_gene: NA
j_gene: TRBJ2-1
CDR3nt: TGTGCCAGCAGTTTAATCAATGAGCAGTTCTTC
CDR3aa: CASSLINEQFF

v_gene: TRBV28
abundance: NA
d_gene: TRBD2
j_gene: TRBJ2-1
CDR3nt: TGTGCCAGCAGCTGGCCCGGTGGGAGCGGGGGGGCCTTGGGTGAGCAGTTCTTC
CDR3aa: CASSWPGGSGGALGEQFF

v_gene: TRBV2
abundance: NA
d_gene: NA
j_gene: TRBJ2-5
CDR3nt: TGTGCCACTCCTGTGATTCGGGAAGAGACCCAGTACTTC
CDR3aa: CATPVIREETQYF